This T cell receptor beta chain was recorded in a study of cytomegalovirus exposure and HLA in healthy donors. Concerning this clone itself: The antigen remains undetermined.

13 Jbeta primers and 60 Vbeta primers were used for the PCR. Using immunoSEQ multiplex PCR, the repertoire was profiled, and TCRdb retains in-frame clones only, with some absent. Of over 120,000 clones in the sample, roughly 79% are singletons; the top ten hold 1.2% to 1.5%. Overall study findings and caveats: Researchers had no immune exposure information except CMV serostatus available.

Looked up from germline, CDR1 is KGHSH and CDR2 is LQKENI. The CDR3 covers 18 residues. V was pared by 6 bases and J by 4 bases, with 17 bases of the junction left unmatched. Sequencing was carried out using PBMCs. The clonotype was recovered from a man younger than 40 in good health and CMV-seropositive. V and J are TRBV18 and TRBJ2-5; 10 bases line up with TRBD2. The CDR3 nucleotides are TGTGCCAGCTCCCCGGCTCTTGGAGCGGGAGGGCCTGGAGAGACCCAGTACTTC. Encoded protein: CASSPALGAGGPGETQYF.